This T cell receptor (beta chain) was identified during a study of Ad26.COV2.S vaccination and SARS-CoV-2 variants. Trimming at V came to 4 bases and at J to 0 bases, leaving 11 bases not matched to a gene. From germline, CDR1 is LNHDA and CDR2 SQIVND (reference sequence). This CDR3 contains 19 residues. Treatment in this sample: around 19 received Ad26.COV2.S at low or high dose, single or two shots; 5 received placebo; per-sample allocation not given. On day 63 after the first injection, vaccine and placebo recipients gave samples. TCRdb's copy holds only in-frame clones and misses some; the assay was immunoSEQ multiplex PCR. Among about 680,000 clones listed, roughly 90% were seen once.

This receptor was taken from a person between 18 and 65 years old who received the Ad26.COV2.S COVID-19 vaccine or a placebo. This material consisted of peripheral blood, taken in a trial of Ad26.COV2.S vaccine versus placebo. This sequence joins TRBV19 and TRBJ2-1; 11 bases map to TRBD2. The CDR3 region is CASSKGTSGTGSSYNEQFF. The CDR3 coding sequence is TGTGCCAGTAGTAAGGGGACTAGCGGAACCGGAAGCTCCTACAATGAGCAGTTCTTC.